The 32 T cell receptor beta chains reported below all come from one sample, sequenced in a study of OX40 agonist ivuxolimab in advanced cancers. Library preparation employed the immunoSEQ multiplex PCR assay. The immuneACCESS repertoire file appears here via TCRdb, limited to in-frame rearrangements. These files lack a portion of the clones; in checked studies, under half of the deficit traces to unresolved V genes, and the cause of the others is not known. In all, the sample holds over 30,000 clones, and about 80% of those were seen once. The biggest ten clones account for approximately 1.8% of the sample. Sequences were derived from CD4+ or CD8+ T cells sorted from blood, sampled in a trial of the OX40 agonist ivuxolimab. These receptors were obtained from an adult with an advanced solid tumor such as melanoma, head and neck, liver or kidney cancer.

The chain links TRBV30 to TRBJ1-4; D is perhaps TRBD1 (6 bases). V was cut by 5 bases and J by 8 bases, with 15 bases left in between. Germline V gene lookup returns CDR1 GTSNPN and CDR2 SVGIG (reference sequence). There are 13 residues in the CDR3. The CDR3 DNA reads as TGTGCCTGGCAAAAACAGGGATACGAAAAACTGTTTTTT. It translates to CAWQKQGYEKLFF.

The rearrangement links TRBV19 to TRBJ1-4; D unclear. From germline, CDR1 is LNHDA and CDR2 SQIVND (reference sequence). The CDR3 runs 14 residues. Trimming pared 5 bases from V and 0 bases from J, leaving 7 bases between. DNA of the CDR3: TGTGCCAGTAGTTTGGTGGCAACTAATGAAAAACTGTTTTTT. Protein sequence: CASSLVATNEKLFF.

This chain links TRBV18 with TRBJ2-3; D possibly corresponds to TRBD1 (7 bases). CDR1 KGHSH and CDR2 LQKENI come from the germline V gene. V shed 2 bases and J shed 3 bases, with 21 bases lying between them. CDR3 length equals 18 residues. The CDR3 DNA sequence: TGTGCCAGCTCACCAGGAGGGGGCCGACTGAGTGGAACAGATACGCAGTATTTT. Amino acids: CASSPGGGRLSGTDTQYF.

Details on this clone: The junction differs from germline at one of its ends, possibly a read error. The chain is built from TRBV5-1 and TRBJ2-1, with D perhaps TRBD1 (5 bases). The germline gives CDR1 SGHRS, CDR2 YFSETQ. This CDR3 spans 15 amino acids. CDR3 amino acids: CASTLGRGSYNEQFF. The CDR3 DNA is TGCGCCAGCACCTTGGGAAGGGGCTCCTACAATGAGCAGTTCTTC.

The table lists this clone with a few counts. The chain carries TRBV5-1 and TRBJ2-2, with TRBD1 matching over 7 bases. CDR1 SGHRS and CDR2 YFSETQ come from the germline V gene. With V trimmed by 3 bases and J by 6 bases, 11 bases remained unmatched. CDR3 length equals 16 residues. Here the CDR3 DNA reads TGCGCCAGCAGCTGGACAGTCTCCCAGGGGGCCGGGGAGCTGTTTTTT. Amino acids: CASSWTVSQGAGELFF.

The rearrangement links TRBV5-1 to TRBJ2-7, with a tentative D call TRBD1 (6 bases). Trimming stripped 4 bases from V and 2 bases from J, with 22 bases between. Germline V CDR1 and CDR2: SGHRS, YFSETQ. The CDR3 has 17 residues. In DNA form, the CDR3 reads TGCGCCAGCAGCAGGACCGGACAGTTGGTTGAGGCCTACGAGCAGTACTTC. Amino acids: CASSRTGQLVEAYEQYF.

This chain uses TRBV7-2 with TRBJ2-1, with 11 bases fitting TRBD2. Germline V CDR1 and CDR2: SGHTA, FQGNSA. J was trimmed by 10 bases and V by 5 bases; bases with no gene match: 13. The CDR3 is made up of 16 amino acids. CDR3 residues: CASSPLHSGGAREQFF. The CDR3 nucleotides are TGTGCCAGCAGCCCCCTCCATAGCGGGGGGGCCCGAGAGCAGTTCTTC.

The CDR3 nucleotides are TGTGCCAGCAGCCAGCGGGGGGACAGAACCGGGGAAAAACTGTTTTTT. Its translation is CASSQRGDRTGEKLFF. V usage is TRBV5-5 and J usage is TRBJ1-4, with 7 bases that match TRBD1. V shed 4 bases, J shed 8 bases, and the junction held 14 bases outside the gene matches. CDR1 is SGHKS and CDR2 is YYEKEE in the germline V gene (reference sequence). This CDR3 has 16 amino acids.

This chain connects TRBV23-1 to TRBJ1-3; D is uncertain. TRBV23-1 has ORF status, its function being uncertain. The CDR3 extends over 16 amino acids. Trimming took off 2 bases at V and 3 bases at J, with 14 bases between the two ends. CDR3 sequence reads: CASSQPRQNIGNTIYF. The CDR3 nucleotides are TGCGCCAGCAGTCAACCAAGGCAGAATATTGGAAACACCATATATTTT.

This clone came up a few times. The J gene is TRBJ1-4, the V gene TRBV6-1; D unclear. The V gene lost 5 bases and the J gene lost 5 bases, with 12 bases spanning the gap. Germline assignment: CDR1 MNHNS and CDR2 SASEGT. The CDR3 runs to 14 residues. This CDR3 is CASSLQISNEKLFF. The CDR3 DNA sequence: TGTGCCAGCAGTCTACAGATAAGCAATGAAAAACTGTTTTTT.

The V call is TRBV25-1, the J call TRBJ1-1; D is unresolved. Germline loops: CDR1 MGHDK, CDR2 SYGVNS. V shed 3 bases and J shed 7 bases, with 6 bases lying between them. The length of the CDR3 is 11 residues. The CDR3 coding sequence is TGTGCCAGCAGTGACCTTATTGAAGCTTTCTTT. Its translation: CASSDLIEAFF.

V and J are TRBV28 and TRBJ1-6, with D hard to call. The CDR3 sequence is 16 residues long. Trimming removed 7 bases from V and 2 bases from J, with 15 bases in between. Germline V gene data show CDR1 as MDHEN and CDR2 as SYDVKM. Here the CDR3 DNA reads TGTGCCAGCACCCTGGGAAAGGGAACCTATAATTCACCCCTCCACTTT. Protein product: CASTLGKGTYNSPLHF.

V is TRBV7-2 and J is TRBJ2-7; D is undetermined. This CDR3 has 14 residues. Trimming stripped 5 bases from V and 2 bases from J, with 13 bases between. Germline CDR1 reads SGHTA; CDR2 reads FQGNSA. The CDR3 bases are TGTGCCAGCAGCACTCGGACCCCACCCTACGAGCAGTACTTC. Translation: CASSTRTPPYEQYF.

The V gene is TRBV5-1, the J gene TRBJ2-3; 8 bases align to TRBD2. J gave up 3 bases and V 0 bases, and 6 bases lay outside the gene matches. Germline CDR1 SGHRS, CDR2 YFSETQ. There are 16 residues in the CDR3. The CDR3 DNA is TGCGCCAGCAGCTTGGGACCCGCGGGGGGAACAGATACGCAGTATTTT. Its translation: CASSLGPAGGTDTQYF.

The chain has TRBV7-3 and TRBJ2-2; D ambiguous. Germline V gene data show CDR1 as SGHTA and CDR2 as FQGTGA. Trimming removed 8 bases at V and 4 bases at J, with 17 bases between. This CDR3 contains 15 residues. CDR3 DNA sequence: TGTGCCAGCGGGTTAAGCGACATACCCACCGGGGAGCTGTTTTTT. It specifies CASGLSDIPTGELFF.

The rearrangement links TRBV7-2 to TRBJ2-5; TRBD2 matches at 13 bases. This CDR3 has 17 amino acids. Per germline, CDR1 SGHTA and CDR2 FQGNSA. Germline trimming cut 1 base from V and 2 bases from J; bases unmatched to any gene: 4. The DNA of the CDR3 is TGTGCCAGCAGCTTAGGGACTAGCGGGGGACCACAAGAGACCCAGTACTTC. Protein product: CASSLGTSGGPQETQYF. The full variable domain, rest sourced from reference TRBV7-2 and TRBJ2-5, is GAGVSQSPSNKVTEKGKDVELRCDPISGHTALYWYRQSLGQGLEFLIYFQGNSAPDKSGLPSDRFSAERTGGSVSTLTIQRTQQEDSAVYLCASSLGTSGGPQETQYFGPGTRLLVL.

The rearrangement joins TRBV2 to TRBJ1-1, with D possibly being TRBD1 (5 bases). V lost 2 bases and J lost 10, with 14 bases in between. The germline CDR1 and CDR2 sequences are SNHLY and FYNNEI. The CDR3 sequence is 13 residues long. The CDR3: CASSETRVLTAFF. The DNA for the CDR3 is TGTGCCAGCAGTGAAACCAGGGTCCTTACAGCTTTCTTT.

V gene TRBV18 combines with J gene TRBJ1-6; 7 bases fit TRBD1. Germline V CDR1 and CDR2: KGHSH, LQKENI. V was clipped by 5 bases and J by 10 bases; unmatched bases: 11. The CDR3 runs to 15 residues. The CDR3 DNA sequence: TGTGCCAGCTCATTACAGGGGCCTCTGCGATCACCCCTCCACTTT. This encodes CASSLQGPLRSPLHF.

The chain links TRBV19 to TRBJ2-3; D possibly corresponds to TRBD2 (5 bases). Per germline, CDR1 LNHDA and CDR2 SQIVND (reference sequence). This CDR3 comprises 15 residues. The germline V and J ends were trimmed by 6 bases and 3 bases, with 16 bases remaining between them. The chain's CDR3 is CASRADGGQTDTQYF. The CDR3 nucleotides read TGTGCCAGTAGAGCCGACGGCGGGCAAACAGATACGCAGTATTTT.

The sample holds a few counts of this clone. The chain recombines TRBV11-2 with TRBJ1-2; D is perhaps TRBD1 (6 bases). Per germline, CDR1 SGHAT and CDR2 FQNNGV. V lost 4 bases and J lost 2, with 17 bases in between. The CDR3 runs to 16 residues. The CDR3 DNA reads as TGTGCCAGCAGCTCCTCTACCGCAGGGGAAAACTATGGCTACACCTTC. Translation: CASSSSTAGENYGYTF.

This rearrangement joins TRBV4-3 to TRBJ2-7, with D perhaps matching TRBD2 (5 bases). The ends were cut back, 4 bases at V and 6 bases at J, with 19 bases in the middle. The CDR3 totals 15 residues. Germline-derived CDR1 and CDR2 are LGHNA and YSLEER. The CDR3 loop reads CASSPTAWESGEQYF. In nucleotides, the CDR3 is TGCGCCAGCAGCCCCACGGCCTGGGAGTCGGGCGAGCAGTACTTC.

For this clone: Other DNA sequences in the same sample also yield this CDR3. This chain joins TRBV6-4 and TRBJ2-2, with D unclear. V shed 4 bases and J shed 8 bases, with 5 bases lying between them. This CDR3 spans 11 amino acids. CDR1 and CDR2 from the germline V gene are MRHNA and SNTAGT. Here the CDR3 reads CASSGGGELFF. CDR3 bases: TGTGCCAGCAGTGGAGGAGGGGAGCTGTTTTTT.

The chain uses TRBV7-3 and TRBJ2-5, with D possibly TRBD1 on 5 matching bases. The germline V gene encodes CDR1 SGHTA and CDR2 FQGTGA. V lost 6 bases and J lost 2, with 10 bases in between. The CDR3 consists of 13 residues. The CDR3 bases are TGTGCCAGCAGTAAAACAGGTCAAGAGACCCAGTACTTC. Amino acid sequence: CASSKTGQETQYF.

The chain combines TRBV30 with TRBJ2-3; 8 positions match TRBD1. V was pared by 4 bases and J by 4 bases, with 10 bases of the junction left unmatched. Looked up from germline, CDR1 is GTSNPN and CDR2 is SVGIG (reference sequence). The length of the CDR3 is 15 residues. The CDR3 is CAWTSWTGSSDTQYF. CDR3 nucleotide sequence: TGTGCCTGGACGTCGTGGACAGGGAGTTCAGATACGCAGTATTTT. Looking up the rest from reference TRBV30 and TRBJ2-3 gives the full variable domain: SQTIHQWPATLVQPVGSPLSLECTVEGTSNPNLYWYRQAAGRGLQLLFYSVGIGQISSEVPQNLSASRPQDRQFILSSKKLLLSDSGFYLCAWTSWTGSSDTQYFGPGTRLTVL.

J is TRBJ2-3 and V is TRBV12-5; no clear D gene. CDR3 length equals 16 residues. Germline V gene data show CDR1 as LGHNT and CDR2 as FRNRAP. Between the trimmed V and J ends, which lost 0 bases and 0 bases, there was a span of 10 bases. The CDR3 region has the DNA TGTGCTAGTGGTTTGGTATCGGGCCCTAGCACAGATACGCAGTATTTT. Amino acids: CASGLVSGPSTDTQYF.

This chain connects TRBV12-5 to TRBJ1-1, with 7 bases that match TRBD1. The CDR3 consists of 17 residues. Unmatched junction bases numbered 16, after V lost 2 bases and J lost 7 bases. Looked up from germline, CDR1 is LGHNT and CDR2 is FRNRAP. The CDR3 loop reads CASGLPDPGQLAREAFF. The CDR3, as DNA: TGTGCTAGTGGTTTGCCAGATCCGGGACAGCTGGCCCGTGAAGCTTTCTTT.

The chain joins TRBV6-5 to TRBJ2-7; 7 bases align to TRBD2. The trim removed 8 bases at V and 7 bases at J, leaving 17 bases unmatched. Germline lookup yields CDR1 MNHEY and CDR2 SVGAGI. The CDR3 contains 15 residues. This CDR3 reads CASGVAFGGTGEQYF. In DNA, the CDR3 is TGTGCCAGCGGGGTGGCATTCGGGGGGACGGGGGAGCAGTACTTC.

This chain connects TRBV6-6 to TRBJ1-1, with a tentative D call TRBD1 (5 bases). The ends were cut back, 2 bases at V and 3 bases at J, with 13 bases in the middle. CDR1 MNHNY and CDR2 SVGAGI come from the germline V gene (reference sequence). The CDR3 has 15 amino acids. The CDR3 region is CASSYRTQGDTEAFF. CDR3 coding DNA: TGTGCCAGCAGTTACCGAACCCAGGGAGACACTGAAGCTTTCTTT.

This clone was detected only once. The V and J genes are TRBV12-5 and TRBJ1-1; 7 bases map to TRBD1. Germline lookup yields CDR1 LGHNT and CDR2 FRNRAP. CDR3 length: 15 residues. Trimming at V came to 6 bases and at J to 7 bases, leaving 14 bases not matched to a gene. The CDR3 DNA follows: TGTGCTAGTGGCCCGGACAGGAGACGACCAAGTGAAGCTTTCTTT. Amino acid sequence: CASGPDRRRPSEAFF. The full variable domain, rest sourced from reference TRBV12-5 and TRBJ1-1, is DARVTQTPRHKVTEMGQEVTMRCQPILGHNTVFWYRQTMMQGLELLAYFRNRAPLDDSGMPKDRFSAEMPDATLATLKIQPSEPRDSAVYFCASGPDRRRPSEAFFGQGTRLTVV.

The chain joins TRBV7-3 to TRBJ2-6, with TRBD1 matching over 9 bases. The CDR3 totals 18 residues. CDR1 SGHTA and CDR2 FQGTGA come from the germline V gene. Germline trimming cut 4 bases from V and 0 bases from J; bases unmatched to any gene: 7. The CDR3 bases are TGTGCCAGCAGCTCCCAGGGACAGGGCTTCTCTGGGGCCAACGTCCTGACTTTC. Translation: CASSSQGQGFSGANVLTF. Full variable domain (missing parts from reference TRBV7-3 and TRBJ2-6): GAGVSQTPSNKVTEKGKYVELRCDPISGHTALYWYRQSLGQGPEFLIYFQGTGAADDSGLPNDRFFAVRPEGSVSTLKIQRTERGDSAVYLCASSSQGQGFSGANVLTFGAGSRLTVL.

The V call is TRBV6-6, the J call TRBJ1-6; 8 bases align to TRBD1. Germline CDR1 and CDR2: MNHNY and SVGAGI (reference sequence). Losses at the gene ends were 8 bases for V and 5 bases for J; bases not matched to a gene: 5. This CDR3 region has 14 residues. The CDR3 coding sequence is TGTGCCAGCCGGACAGGGCGAGATAATTCACCCCTCCACTTT. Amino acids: CASRTGRDNSPLHF.

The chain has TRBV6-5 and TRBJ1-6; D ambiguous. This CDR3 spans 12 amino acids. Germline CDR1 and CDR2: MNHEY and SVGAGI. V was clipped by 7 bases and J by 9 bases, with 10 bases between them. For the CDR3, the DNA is TGTGCCAGCACCTTCGATGGTTCACCCCTCCACTTT. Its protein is CASTFDGSPLHF.